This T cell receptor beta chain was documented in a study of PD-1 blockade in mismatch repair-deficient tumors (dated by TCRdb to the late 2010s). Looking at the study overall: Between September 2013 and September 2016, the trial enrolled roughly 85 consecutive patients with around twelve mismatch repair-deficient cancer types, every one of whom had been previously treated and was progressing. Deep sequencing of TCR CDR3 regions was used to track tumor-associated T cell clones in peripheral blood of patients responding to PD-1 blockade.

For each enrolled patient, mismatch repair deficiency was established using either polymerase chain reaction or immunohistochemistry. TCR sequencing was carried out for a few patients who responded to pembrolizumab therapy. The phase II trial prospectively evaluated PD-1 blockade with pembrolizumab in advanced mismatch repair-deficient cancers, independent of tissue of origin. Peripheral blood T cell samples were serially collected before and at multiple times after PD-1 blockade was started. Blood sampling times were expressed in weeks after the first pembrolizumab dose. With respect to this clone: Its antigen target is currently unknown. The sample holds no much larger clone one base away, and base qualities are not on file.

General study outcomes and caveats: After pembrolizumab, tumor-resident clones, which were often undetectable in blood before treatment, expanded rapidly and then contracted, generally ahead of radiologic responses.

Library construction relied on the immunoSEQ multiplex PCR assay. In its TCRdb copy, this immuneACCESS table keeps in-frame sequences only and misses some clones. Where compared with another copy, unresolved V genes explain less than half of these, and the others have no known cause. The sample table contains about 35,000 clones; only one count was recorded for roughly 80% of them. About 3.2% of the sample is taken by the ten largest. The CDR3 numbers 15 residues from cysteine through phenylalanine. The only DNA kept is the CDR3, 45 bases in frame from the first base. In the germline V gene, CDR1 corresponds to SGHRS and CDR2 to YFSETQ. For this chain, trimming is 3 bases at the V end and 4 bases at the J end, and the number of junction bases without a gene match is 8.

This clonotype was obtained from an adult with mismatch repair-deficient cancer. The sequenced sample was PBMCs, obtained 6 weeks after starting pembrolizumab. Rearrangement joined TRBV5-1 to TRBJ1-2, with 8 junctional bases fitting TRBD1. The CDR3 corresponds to CASSSTGTGAYGYTF. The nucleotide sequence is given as TGCGCCAGCAGCTCTACCGGGACAGGTGCCTATGGCTACACCTTC.